What follows is one T cell receptor beta chain and its context. The data belong to a study of shared clonotypes between healthy human individuals. Looking at the study overall: Three plates each covered CD4 naive and memory; CD8 naive two, CD8 memory one.

V gave up 5 bases and J gave up 7 bases, with 11 bases separating them. Per germline, CDR1 GTSNPN and CDR2 SVGIG (reference sequence). The CDR3 has 11 amino acids. Only in-frame clones appear in the TCRdb table, and some are missing; sequencing was by immunoSEQ multiplex PCR. The sample includes millions of clones, around 95% seen only once; the top ten take under 0.15%. This chain uses TRBV30 with TRBJ1-1; unclear D gene. The clonotype originates from a man between 18 and 29 years old in good health. The material sequenced was naive CD4+ T cells sorted from blood. Subset described: CD45RA+ positively selected. The DNA for the CDR3 is TGTGCCTGGGCCCTTTGGGGTGAAGCTTTCTTT. This gives the protein CAWALWGEAFF.